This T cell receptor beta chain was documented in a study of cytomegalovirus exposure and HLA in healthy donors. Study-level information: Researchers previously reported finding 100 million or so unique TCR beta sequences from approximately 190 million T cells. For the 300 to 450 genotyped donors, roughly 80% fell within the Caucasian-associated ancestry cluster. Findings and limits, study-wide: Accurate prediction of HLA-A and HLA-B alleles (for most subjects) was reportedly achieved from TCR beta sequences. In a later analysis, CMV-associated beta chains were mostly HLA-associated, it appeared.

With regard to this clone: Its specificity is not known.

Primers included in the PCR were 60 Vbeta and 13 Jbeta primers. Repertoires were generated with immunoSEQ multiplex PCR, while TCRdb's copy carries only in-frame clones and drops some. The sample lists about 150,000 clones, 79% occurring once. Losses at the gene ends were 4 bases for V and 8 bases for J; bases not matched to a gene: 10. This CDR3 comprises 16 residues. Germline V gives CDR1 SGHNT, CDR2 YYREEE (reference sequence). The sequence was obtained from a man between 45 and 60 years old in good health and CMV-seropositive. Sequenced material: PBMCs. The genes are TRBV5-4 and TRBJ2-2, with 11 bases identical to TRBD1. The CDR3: CASSPKAGTGGGELFF. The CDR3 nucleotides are TGTGCCAGCAGCCCTAAAGCCGGGACAGGGGGTGGGGAGCTGTTTTTT.